This T cell receptor beta chain was sequenced in a study of regulatory T cells in long-lasting Graves disease. Comment on this clonotype: Its target is not known.

Arm-PCR of CDR3 regions and iRepertoire HTBI primers were used to build TCR beta libraries. As processed by the authors: The samples yielded roughly 64 TRBV and some 15 TRBJ segments. TCRdb re-called the multiplex PCR reads with MiXCR, one entry per CDR3 protein. The V and J calls, along with clone size, are taken from TCRdb and not from the paper's own processing. The profile covers roughly 430,000 distinct CDR3 sequences, with 21% appearing a single time and more than 13% taken by the ten largest. The time point is: persistent/refractory GD, antithyroid drugs over 5 years with positive TRAb. The TCR library was made from RNA that had been extracted from PBMCs in TRIzol. General study results and limits: When disease was persistent, TRBV28, TRBJ1-2 and TRBJ2-5 were the favored segments. Rather than thyroid tissue, only peripheral blood underwent study. Shared public clonotypes totalled about 2,600 in persistent patients, compared with about 970 in new patients.

CDR3 size: 15 residues. CDR1 is MNHEY, CDR2 SVGEGT, per germline. The germline V and J ends were trimmed by 10 bases and 4 bases, with 23 bases remaining between them. The clonotype originates from a female donor with Graves disease. The chain carries TRBV6-2 or TRBV6-3 and TRBJ2-7; possibly TRBD1 for D (8 bases). The sample consisted of peripheral blood mononuclear cells (PBMCs), taken when the disease was refractory, from a patient treated with antithyroid drugs. This CDR3 reads CAIKITTGGGYEQYF. CDR3 coding DNA: TGTGCCATCAAAATAACAACAGGGGGAGGGTACGAGCAGTACTTC.